This T cell receptor (beta chain) stems from a study of shared clonotypes between healthy human individuals. Study-wide findings and caveats: Sorted-subset sequencing was shown by rarefaction to be incomplete despite large depth.

TCRdb's copy holds only in-frame clones and misses some; the assay was immunoSEQ multiplex PCR. The sample has 850,000 to 1,200,000 clones; under 80% are singletons. As for this clone: The target antigen is unknown.

With 6 bases removed from V and 2 bases from J, the gap between germline ends came to 14 bases. Germline loops: CDR1 MDHEN, CDR2 SYDVKM. The CDR3 sequence is 14 residues long. The receptor was isolated from a man younger than 35 in good health. The chain couples TRBV28 to TRBJ2-7; D is ambiguous. The sequenced sample consisted of memory CD4+ T cells sorted from blood. Subset defined: CD45RA-negative fraction. CDR3 sequence (DNA): TGTGCCAGCAGAGATCAGACCCCCCCCTACGAGCAGTACTTC. Translated: CASRDQTPPYEQYF.